Reported below is one T cell receptor (beta chain). Its antigen is not known. This table comes from immunoSEQ multiplex PCR, and its TCRdb copy is limited to in-frame clones, with some not included. This sample carries more than 85,000 clones, roughly 85% of them seen once, and the ten largest clones take approximately 7.9%. The sample originates from a study of T cell responses to AZD1222 COVID-19 vaccine. Background on the study: Analysis merged second doses at about 4 or about 12 weeks. Overall study results and limits: The reported proportion of spike-specific TCRs targeting unmutated variant regions was nearly half.

Germline V gene lookup returns CDR1 SNHLY and CDR2 FYNNEI. V lost 2 bases to trimming and J lost 9 bases; unmatched junction nucleotides: 11. This CDR3 has 16 amino acids. V usage is TRBV2 and J usage is TRBJ2-7; TRBD2 matches at 12 bases. This receptor was obtained from an adult in good health. The sample consisted of peripheral blood, taken on day 0 of AZD1222 vaccination. This chain's CDR3 is CASSESSGASGRGQYF. DNA of the CDR3: TGTGCCAGCAGTGAAAGCTCCGGGGCTAGCGGGAGGGGGCAGTACTTC.